This entry concerns a single T cell receptor (beta chain). Its cognate antigen has yet to be identified. No clone much larger than this one lies a single base away; base qualities are absent. The data were taken from a study of T cell clones after liver transplantation (dated by TCRdb to the late 2010s). Describing the broader study: ITN030ST, the source of the samples, was a randomized trial that attempted immunosuppression withdrawal within 2 years of liver transplantation. Donor-reactive T cell clones were identified by TCRbeta sequencing following a pre-transplant mixed lymphocyte reaction and were subsequently tracked in post-transplant blood. Third party-reactive TCRbeta sequences from pre-transplant MLRs were also identified as an antigen-independent comparator for donor-reactive sequences. Three of the eight recipients were HCV-positive; the others were transplanted for non-autoimmune, non-viral indications. Until randomization at 12-24 months post-transplant, subjects were given standard immunosuppression, with no induction therapy. The study cohort included 8 liver transplant recipients, of whom 3 were classified as tolerant and 5 as non-tolerant. To count as tolerant, a recipient had to stay completely off immunosuppression for at least one year without liver enzymes climbing beyond twice the upper limit of normal. Blood samples were collected pre-transplant, pre-randomization before withdrawal, and post-randomization after either complete withdrawal or failed withdrawal.

High-throughput TCRbeta CDR3 sequencing of frozen genomic DNA was performed by immunoSEQ, with PCR amplification, mapping, bias correction and internal controls included. The study's own analysis went as follows. Only productive rearrangements were retained, and each unique TCRbeta sequence was defined by its CDR3 nucleotide sequence together with its V and J gene. A sequence counted as donor-reactive only if the sequence showed at least 5-fold expansion in CFSE-low cells compared with unstimulated pre-transplant cells and had a frequency of at least 0.01%. Minimum frequency thresholds were set for each subject based on the unstimulated sample with the lowest template count, ensuring at least 90% detection power. Jensen-Shannon divergence between the top 1000 TCRbeta sequences post-transplant and pre-transplant was used to measure repertoire turnover. Two-sided Fisher's exact tests were used to test for changes in how often donor-reactive sequences were detected. TCRdb mirrors the immuneACCESS table, restricted to in-frame sequences. Some clones are absent from its copies; in checked studies, under half trace to an unresolved V gene, and the reason for the others is unknown. V and J calls and clone size are as listed in that table; D and trimming were resolved from the DNA. The sample data list 50,000 to 60,000 clones, and roughly 70% of these were observed just once. Around 9.6% of the sample goes to the ten largest clones.

What the study reported, not specific to this receptor: Once repertoire turnover was taken into account, donor-reactive detection showed a significant reduction for CD4 in 7 of 8 subjects and for CD8 in 8 of 8. The decline in donor-reactive sequences exceeded the decline in third party-reactive sequences, suggesting partial antigen-specific deletion that was unrelated to withdrawal success. In most of the 8 subjects, regardless of tolerance or HCV status, circulating donor-reactive CD4 TCRbeta sequences dropped significantly post-transplant. The conclusions were preliminary, being limited by small, heterogeneous patient numbers and by non-standardized post-transplant time points. Because no allograft tissue specimens were available, donor-reactive T cells may have migrated into the graft instead of being deleted. In a couple of subjects, low numbers of available donor cells limited the measurable donor-reactive repertoire.

Unstimulated PBMCs, after thawing, were stained for CD3, CD4 and CD8 and then FACS-sorted into CD3+CD4+ and CD3+CD8+ populations. Randomization to immunosuppression withdrawal applied to every one of the 8 studied subjects. The Qiagen DNeasy Blood and Tissue Kit was used for isolation of genomic DNA. V was cut back by 5 bases and J by 7 bases, leaving a gap of 15 bases between them. Sequences MDHEN (CDR1) and SYDVKM (CDR2) are obtained from the germline V gene. The CDR3, cysteine through phenylalanine, is 14 amino acids long. Just the 42-base CDR3 DNA is kept, in frame starting at base 1. The specimen was CD4+ T cells from blood, collected at the 22-month timepoint. Recombination joined TRBV28 with TRBJ1-3; TRBD1 could be the D gene, as 6 bases match. The receptor comes from a human patient who received a liver transplant. After transplantation, some T cells may belong to the graft donor instead of the recipient. The nucleotide sequence is given as TGTGCCAGCAGTGACCGGGACAAGGTGAACACCATATATTTT. It encodes CASSDRDKVNTIYF.